Following are 21 T cell receptor beta chains from one sample sequenced in a study of regulatory T cells in long-lasting Graves disease. Arm-PCR of CDR3 regions and iRepertoire HTBI primers were used to build TCR beta libraries. TCRdb re-called the multiplex PCR reads through MiXCR, storing one row per CDR3 protein. Of about 660,000 distinct CDR3 sequences detected, 25% to 35% appear once; the ten largest clones hold under 50%. Time point defined: persistent/refractory GD, antithyroid drugs over 5 years with positive TRAb. TCR sequences were obtained from RNA taken from PBMCs. The material was peripheral blood mononuclear cells (PBMCs), obtained when the disease was refractory, from a patient treated with antithyroid drugs. Source of these receptors: a female donor with Graves disease.

A few counts support this clonotype. This chain connects TRBV12-3 or TRBV12-4 to TRBJ1-1, with D hard to call. This CDR3 comprises 18 residues. Trimming shortened V by 3 bases and J by 3 bases, and 23 bases separated the two germline ends. The CDR3 is CASSFISRMDRGDTEAFF. DNA of the CDR3: TGTGCCAGCAGTTTCATATCCCGTATGGACCGAGGCGACACTGAAGCTTTCTTT.

This chain uses TRBV20-1 with TRBJ2-7; D possibly uses TRBD1 or TRBD2 (5 bases each). The germline V gene has CDR1 DFQATT and CDR2 SNEGSKA (reference sequence). This CDR3 has 14 amino acids. The V and J ends lost 2 bases and 1 base respectively, with 12 bases between them. CDR3 region: CSARPGATSYEQYF. The DNA for the CDR3 is TGCAGTGCTAGACCCGGGGCAACATCCTACGAGCAGTACTTC.

CDR3 loop: CASSLNFAGGTVYEQYF. The CDR3 DNA reads as TGTGCCAGCAGCTTAAACTTTGCGGGAGGAACGGTCTACGAGCAGTACTTC. The chain joins TRBV11-2 to TRBJ2-7, with 8 bases that match TRBD2. V shed 2 bases, J shed 3 bases, and the junction held 12 bases outside the gene matches. This CDR3 comprises 17 residues. The germline CDR1 and CDR2 sequences are SGHAT and FQNNGV.

This clonotype appeared a few times. The chain uses TRBV12-3 or TRBV12-4 and TRBJ2-4; TRBD2 is a possible D gene (6 bases). CDR3 length equals 11 residues. Trimming removed 4 bases from V and 14 bases from J, with 12 bases in between. Here the CDR3 DNA reads TGTGCCAGCAGTTCTAGCGCCATGAAGTACTTC. Protein product: CASSSSAMKYF.

V is TRBV29-1 and J is TRBJ1-2; D remains unclear. Germline assignment: CDR1 SQVTM and CDR2 ANQGSEA. The CDR3 contains 11 residues. V was cut by 5 bases and J by 2 bases, with 6 bases left in between. CDR3 in amino acids: CSVQRNYGYTF. CDR3 DNA: TGCAGCGTTCAGAGAAACTATGGCTACACCTTC.

The chain combines TRBV2 with TRBJ1-6; maybe TRBD1 (5 bases). V was clipped by 5 bases and J by 6 bases, with 23 bases between them. The CDR3 totals 18 residues. The germline CDR1 and CDR2 sequences are SNHLY and FYNNEI. CDR3 region: CASSPVRGFSLGNSPLHF. In DNA, the CDR3 is TGTGCCAGCAGTCCCGTTCGGGGGTTTAGCCTGGGTAATTCACCCCTCCACTTT.

The chain carries TRBV6-5 and TRBJ1-1, with D tentatively TRBD1 (5 bases). Trimming shortened V by 2 bases and J by 1 base, and 11 bases separated the two germline ends. The CDR3 runs to 15 residues. Germline assignment: CDR1 MNHEY and CDR2 SVGAGI. CDR3 sequence: CASSYNRDPNTEAFF. DNA for the CDR3: TGTGCCAGCAGTTACAACCGGGACCCGAACACTGAAGCTTTCTTT.

In its sample, this clonotype was seen a few times. The gene calls are TRBV3-1 and TRBJ1-5; weak D call: TRBD1 (5 bases). Between the trimmed V and J ends, which lost 2 bases and 5 bases, there was a span of 13 bases. The CDR3 extends over 15 amino acids. Germline V gives CDR1 LGHDT, CDR2 YNNKEL (reference sequence). CDR3 sequence reads: CASSQQKSGDQPQHF. The CDR3 DNA follows: TGTGCCAGCAGCCAACAAAAGTCGGGGGATCAGCCCCAGCATTTT.

The chain joins TRBV27 to TRBJ1-6; D is uncertain. V was cut by 6 bases and J by 0 bases, with 9 bases left in between. This CDR3 comprises 15 residues. The germline V gene has CDR1 MNHEY and CDR2 SMNVEV (reference sequence). The CDR3 sequence is CASRIQSSYNSPLHF. For the CDR3, the DNA is TGTGCCAGCAGAATCCAGAGCTCCTATAATTCACCCCTCCACTTT.

The chain links TRBV28 to TRBJ1-2, with 9 bases identical to TRBD1. Germline V gene sequence: CDR1 MDHEN, CDR2 SYDVKM. Trimming removed 4 bases from V and 8 bases from J; junction bases left unmatched: 8. The CDR3 sequence is 14 residues long. CDR3 protein: CASSSPGTGLGYTF. The DNA for the CDR3 is TGTGCCAGCAGTTCCCCCGGGACAGGGCTCGGCTACACCTTC.

The gene calls are TRBV27 and TRBJ1-5; TRBD1 might be the D (6 bases). V gave up 5 bases and J gave up 5 bases, with 13 bases separating them. Per the germline V gene, CDR1 is MNHEY and CDR2 is SMNVEV (reference sequence). This CDR3 has 14 residues. The CDR3 DNA follows: TGTGCCAGCAGTCGAACGCAGGGGTATCAGCCCCAGCATTTT. Its translation is CASSRTQGYQPQHF.

This clonotype was seen at least ten times. The chain uses TRBV2 and TRBJ1-2, with TRBD1 identical over 12 bases. The CDR3 is made up of 14 amino acids. Germline V gene lookup returns CDR1 SNHLY and CDR2 FYNNEI. The V gene end was trimmed by 2 bases and the J gene end by 8 bases; junction bases not matched to a gene: 3. CDR3 bases: TGTGCCAGCAGTGAAACCGGGACAGGGGGCGGCTACACCTTC. It specifies CASSETGTGGGYTF.

This clonotype was seen just once. V usage is TRBV7-3 and J usage is TRBJ2-3, with D hard to call. CDR3 length: 14 amino acids. Germline CDR1 reads SGHTA; CDR2 reads FQGTGA. V was shortened by 4 bases and J by 3 bases, with 11 bases between the two germline ends. The CDR3 reads CASSSTPLTDTQYF. DNA for the CDR3: TGTGCCAGCAGCTCGACTCCACTTACAGATACGCAGTATTTT.

This clonotype was found a few times. In nucleotides, the CDR3 is TGTGCCAGCAGACAGGGTTCGTACAATGAGCAGTTCTTC. This translates into CASRQGSYNEQFF. The chain is built from TRBV28 and TRBJ2-1; TRBD1 is a possible D gene (6 bases). In germline, CDR1 is MDHEN, CDR2 SYDVKM. V lost 6 bases, J lost 4 bases, and 10 bases lay in between. The length of the CDR3 is 13 residues.

This clonotype appeared a few times. The chain uses TRBV7-2 and TRBJ2-1, with 10 bases lining up with TRBD2. Germline assignment: CDR1 SGHTA and CDR2 FQGNSA. The CDR3 consists of 15 residues. Trimming took 5 bases from V and 7 from J; bases not matched to a gene: 8. In DNA form, the CDR3 reads TGTGCCAGCAGCCCTCGGACTAGCGGCAATAATGAGCAGTTCTTC. This sequence encodes CASSPRTSGNNEQFF.

The V and J genes are TRBV10-3 and TRBJ2-7; no reliable D call. The CDR3 is 12 amino acids. Germline V gene sequence: CDR1 ENHRY, CDR2 SYGVKD. V was clipped by 8 bases and J by 1 base, with 9 bases between them. CDR3 coding DNA: TGTGCCATCGGAAGCACGTCCTACGAGCAGTACTTC. Translated, it gives CAIGSTSYEQYF.

This clonotype has more than one count but fewer than ten. The J gene is TRBJ1-1, the V gene TRBV6-1; the match to TRBD1 covers 9 bases. The ends lost 5 bases at V and 11 bases at J; junction bases unmatched: 12. This CDR3 has 14 amino acids. From germline, CDR1 is MNHNS and CDR2 SASEGT. The CDR3, as DNA: TGTGCCAGCAGTAGACTGGGACAGGGCCGGGAGGCTTTCTTT. Translating it yields CASSRLGQGREAFF.

The chain carries TRBV25-1 and TRBJ2-7, with 9 bases aligning to TRBD1. The V and J ends lost 3 bases and 3 bases, in that order; junction bases with no gene match: 6. CDR3 length: 15 amino acids. Per germline, CDR1 MGHDK and CDR2 SYGVNS. The CDR3 nucleotides read TGTGCCAGCAGTGACTCGGGACAGGGAAACTACGAGCAGTACTTC. Encoded protein: CASSDSGQGNYEQYF.

The gene calls are TRBV10-3 and TRBJ2-7, with 8 bases fitting TRBD1. In germline, CDR1 is ENHRY, CDR2 SYGVKD. The J segment lost 3 bases and the V segment lost 7 bases, leaving 11 bases of the junction unmatched. This CDR3 comprises 15 residues. CDR3 nucleotides: TGTGCCATCAAACGGGGACAGGAGGTAGGCTACGAGCAGTACTTC. It specifies CAIKRGQEVGYEQYF.

The rearrangement joins TRBV6-1 to TRBJ1-3, with 7 positions matching TRBD1. J gave up 0 bases and V 3 bases, and 5 bases lay outside the gene matches. CDR1 and CDR2 from the germline V gene are MNHNS and SASEGT. The CDR3 has 16 amino acids. The CDR3 spells CASSETGPSSGNTIYF. CDR3 sequence (DNA): TGTGCCAGCAGTGAGACAGGGCCCAGCTCTGGAAACACCATATATTTT.

This clonotype was recorded only once. The chain joins TRBV19 to TRBJ1-1, with 7 bases fitting TRBD1. The V segment lost 2 bases and the J segment 0 bases; nucleotides outside the gene matches: 3. The CDR3 loop spans 15 amino acids. From germline, CDR1 is LNHDA and CDR2 SQIVND (reference sequence). CDR3: CASSIRGQLNTEAFF. CDR3 nucleotides: TGTGCCAGTAGTATAAGGGGACAGTTGAACACTGAAGCTTTCTTT.